Following are 8 T cell receptor beta chains from one sample sequenced in a study of blood T cells in healthy people across ages. Sample-barcoded 5' priming and a J-beta primer mix drove a second PCR of about 7 to 12 cycles. TCRdb processed the 5' RACE reads anew with MiXCR; each CDR3 protein has one entry. The table shows about 830,000 distinct CDR3 sequences, with 55% to 65% occurring only once. The sequenced sample was blood. Every receptor here comes from a man in his thirties or forties in good health.

The V call is TRBV20-1, the J call TRBJ2-1; 9 nucleotides agree with TRBD1. Looked up from germline, CDR1 is DFQATT and CDR2 is SNEGSKA (reference sequence). V was pared by 0 bases and J by 4 bases, with 7 bases of the junction left unmatched. The CDR3 runs to 16 residues. The DNA for the CDR3 is TGCAGTGCTAGAGACCCCCGGGACAGGGTTTACAATGAGCAGTTCTTC. It is translated as CSARDPRDRVYNEQFF.

The sample holds a few counts of this clonotype. The V and J genes are TRBV20-1 and TRBJ2-7; 9 bases are a match to TRBD2. Germline CDR1 is DFQATT and CDR2 is SNEGSKA (reference sequence). The CDR3 extends over 14 amino acids. J lost 1 base, V lost 5 bases, and 6 bases had no gene match. CDR3 DNA: TGCAGTGCTGACGGACTAGCGAATTCCTACGAGCAGTACTTC. Translating gives CSADGLANSYEQYF.

The chain employs TRBV27 and TRBJ1-2; tentatively, D is TRBD1 (5 bases). This CDR3 contains 14 residues. The V gene lost 3 bases and the J gene lost 4 bases, with 12 bases spanning the gap. Per the germline V gene, CDR1 is MNHEY and CDR2 is SMNVEV (reference sequence). The CDR3 coding sequence is TGTGCCAGCAGTTTCACGGGGGATGGCTATGGCTACACCTTC. Translation gives CASSFTGDGYGYTF.

The CDR3 bases are TGTGCCAGCAGCTTGCTAGGGGGACCTCAGCCCCAGCATTTT. Protein: CASSLLGGPQPQHF. This chain uses TRBV5-6 with TRBJ1-5; a possible D gene is TRBD1 (6 bases). The germline V gene encodes CDR1 SGHDT and CDR2 YYEEEE. Trimming left V 1 base short and J 6 bases short, with 11 bases between. The CDR3 covers 14 residues.

This clonotype was observed once. The chain carries TRBV7-8 and TRBJ2-1, with 7 bases matching TRBD2. The length of the CDR3 is 14 residues. V gave up 5 bases and J gave up 5 bases; unmatched junction bases: 6. CDR1 is SGHVS and CDR2 is FQNEAQ in the germline V gene. This chain's CDR3 is CASSASGINNEQFF. CDR3 in DNA: TGTGCCAGCAGCGCTAGCGGTATAAACAATGAGCAGTTCTTC.

This rearrangement joins TRBV10-3 to TRBJ1-1; D not certain. The CDR3 runs 13 residues. V shed 8 bases and J shed 6 bases, with 16 bases lying between them. Looked up from germline, CDR1 is ENHRY and CDR2 is SYGVKD. The chain's CDR3 is CAIRERGESEAFF. CDR3 DNA sequence: TGTGCCATCCGAGAGCGGGGAGAGTCTGAAGCTTTCTTT.

The J gene is TRBJ1-4, the V gene TRBV12-3 or TRBV12-4; TRBD1 aligns across 9 bases. CDR3 size: 16 residues. Trimming removed 5 bases from V and 3 bases from J; junction bases left unmatched: 7. CDR3 in amino acids: CASSPQGARSNEKLFF. CDR3 coding DNA: TGTGCCAGCAGTCCACAGGGGGCGCGGTCTAATGAAAAACTGTTTTTT.

This clonotype was seen a few times. The V and J genes are TRBV29-1 and TRBJ2-1; D is unresolved. From germline, CDR1 is SQVTM and CDR2 ANQGSEA. V lost 6 bases to trimming and J lost 8 bases, with 8 bases between them. The CDR3 covers 10 residues. CDR3 sequence reads: CSVPEDEQFF. In nucleotides, the CDR3 is TGCAGCGTCCCAGAGGATGAGCAGTTCTTC.